Listed here are 32 T cell receptor beta chains from one sample, sequenced in a study of Ad26.COV2.S vaccination and SARS-CoV-2 variants. Regarding treatment: roughly 19 received Ad26.COV2.S at low or high dose, single or two shots; a few received placebo; per-sample allocation not given. Collection of samples fell on day 63 after the first vaccine or placebo injection. The table came from immunoSEQ multiplex PCR; TCRdb's copy has only in-frame clones and leaves some out. This sample yields around 450,000 clones, of which approximately 90% are seen a single time; less than 4.5% belongs to the top ten. Sequences were derived from peripheral blood, sampled in a trial of Ad26.COV2.S vaccine versus placebo. These receptor sequences come from a person between 18 and 65 years old who received the Ad26.COV2.S COVID-19 vaccine or a placebo.

The J gene is TRBJ2-7, the V gene TRBV11-2, with 11 positions matching TRBD1. Germline V gene lookup returns CDR1 SGHAT and CDR2 FQNNGV. This CDR3 is built from 17 residues. V gave up 5 bases and J gave up 2 bases; unmatched junction bases: 11. The CDR3: CASSPGTGGPPPYEQYF. CDR3 sequence (DNA): TGTGCCAGCAGCCCCGGGACAGGGGGACCACCCCCCTACGAGCAGTACTTC.

The chain couples TRBV30 to TRBJ1-2; D possibly corresponds to TRBD1 (6 bases). Germline values: CDR1 GTSNPN, CDR2 SVGIG (reference sequence). V lost 3 bases and J 6 bases, leaving 14 bases between the germline ends. This CDR3 has 13 residues. CDR3 bases: TGTGCCTGGAGGATGTATGGGGGCGATGGCTACACCTTC. Its translation is CAWRMYGGDGYTF.

The V call is TRBV29-1, the J call TRBJ1-1; 9 nucleotides align to TRBD1. V lost 5 bases, J lost 2 bases, and 6 bases stayed unmatched. In germline, CDR1 is SQVTM, CDR2 ANQGSEA. There are 14 residues in the CDR3. The CDR3 is CSVSRGQGNTEAFF. The CDR3 DNA is TGCAGCGTTTCCCGGGGACAGGGCAACACTGAAGCTTTCTTT.

The chain uses TRBV30 and TRBJ1-1, with D uncertain. The CDR3 runs to 13 residues. V was cut by 2 bases and J by 5 bases, with 12 bases left in between. Germline lookup yields CDR1 GTSNPN and CDR2 SVGIG (reference sequence). The CDR3 DNA is TGTGCCTGGAGTAAGTCCCAAATAACTGAAGCTTTCTTT. Protein: CAWSKSQITEAFF.

The chain recombines TRBV6-2 or TRBV6-3 with TRBJ2-7, with unresolved D. The V end lost 0 bases, the J end lost 3 bases, and 9 bases lay between the germline ends. CDR3 length: 14 residues. Germline CDR1 reads MNHEY; CDR2 reads SVGEGT. The CDR3 region is CASSYSGKYYEQYF. The CDR3 DNA reads as TGTGCCAGCAGTTACTCGGGGAAGTACTACGAGCAGTACTTC.

This clone was seen once. This chain uses TRBV6-2 or TRBV6-3 with TRBJ1-5; no reliable D call. In germline, CDR1 is MNHEY, CDR2 SVGEGT. The CDR3 has 16 amino acids. Trimming pared 4 bases from V and 4 bases from J, leaving 17 bases between. The CDR3 protein is CASSSLRGGSNQPQHF. CDR3 nucleotides: TGTGCCAGCAGTTCCCTTCGTGGAGGGAGTAATCAGCCCCAGCATTTT.

CDR3 amino acids: CASSQHPGLAGGLYNEQFF. The CDR3 nucleotides read TGCGCCAGCAGCCAACACCCGGGACTAGCGGGGGGGCTCTACAATGAGCAGTTCTTC. The chain employs TRBV4-1 and TRBJ2-1, with TRBD2 identical over 16 bases. Germline V gives CDR1 MGHRA, CDR2 YSYEKL. J was trimmed by 3 bases and V by 2 bases; bases with no gene match: 7. This CDR3 has 19 amino acids.

The chain uses TRBV25-1 and TRBJ1-2, with 11 positions matching TRBD1. This CDR3 is 16 amino acids long. CDR1 and CDR2 from the germline V gene are MGHDK and SYGVNS. Trimming took 3 bases from V and 4 from J; bases not matched to a gene: 7. CDR3 residues: CASSDQGQGAFYGYTF. The CDR3, as DNA: TGTGCCAGCAGTGATCAAGGACAGGGGGCTTTCTATGGCTACACCTTC.

Turning to this clone: The same CDR3 can be traced to other DNA sequences in this sample. The V and J genes are TRBV7-9 and TRBJ1-1; D gene uncertain. The ends were cut back, 1 base at V and 4 bases at J, with 7 bases in the middle. Germline V gives CDR1 SEHNR, CDR2 FQNEAQ (reference sequence). The CDR3 length is 13 residues. Here the CDR3 DNA reads TGTGCCAGCAGCTTAGGGGGAAGCACTGAAGCTTTCTTT. It specifies CASSLGGSTEAFF.

The rearrangement joins TRBV5-1 to TRBJ2-5; D gene uncertain. Trimming shortened V by 4 bases and J by 2 bases, and 15 bases separated the two germline ends. The CDR3 has 15 amino acids. From germline, CDR1 is SGHRS and CDR2 YFSETQ. The CDR3 sequence: CASSPQFPTQETQYF. Written as DNA, the CDR3 is TGCGCCAGCAGCCCACAGTTTCCGACGCAAGAGACCCAGTACTTC. The full variable domain, completed using reference TRBV5-1 and TRBJ2-5, is KAGVTQTPRYLIKTRGQQVTLSCSPISGHRSVSWYQQTPGQGLQFLFEYFSETQRNKGNFPGRFSGRQFSNSRSEMNVSTLELGDSALYLCASSPQFPTQETQYFGPGTRLLVL.

Only a few counts were recorded for this clone. The chain uses TRBV7-9 and TRBJ1-4, with D uncertain. Germline CDR1 is SEHNR and CDR2 is FQNEAQ (reference sequence). The V and J ends lost 1 base and 0 bases respectively, with 3 bases between them. This CDR3 spans 14 amino acids. CDR3 DNA: TGTGCCAGCAGCTTAGAAACAACTAATGAAAAACTGTTTTTT. Its protein is CASSLETTNEKLFF.

The rearrangement joins TRBV7-9 to TRBJ2-7; 9 bases line up with TRBD1. This CDR3 is 16 amino acids long. With 4 bases clipped from V and 2 bases from J, the junction kept 9 bases outside the gene matches. Germline lookup yields CDR1 SEHNR and CDR2 FQNEAQ (reference sequence). For the CDR3, the DNA is TGTGCCAGCAGCTCCCGCCGGACAGGGGTAACCTACGAGCAGTACTTC. Its protein is CASSSRRTGVTYEQYF.

The chain links TRBV9 to TRBJ1-6; D gene unclear. This CDR3 comprises 16 residues. Trimming left V 3 bases short and J 14 bases short, with 24 bases between. Looked up from germline, CDR1 is SGDLS and CDR2 is YYNGEE. The DNA for the CDR3 is TGTGCCAGCAGCGGTCGTTCCGCGGCGGCTATGGAATCCCTCCACTTT. Its translation: CASSGRSAAAMESLHF. Using reference TRBV9 and TRBJ1-6 for the parts outside the CDR3, the full variable domain is DSGVTQTPKHLITATGQRVTLRCSPRSGDLSVYWYQQSLDQGLQFLIQYYNGEERAKGNILERFSAQQFPDLHSELNLSSLELGDSALYFCASSGRSAAAMESLHFGNGTRLTVT.

Comments on this clone: A much more abundant neighbour one base away suggests this may be a read error. The same CDR3 also results from other DNA sequences found in this sample. The V and J genes are TRBV2 and TRBJ2-2, with TRBD1 identical over 9 bases. Germline CDR1 is SNHLY and CDR2 is FYNNEI. This CDR3 contains 15 residues. V lost 5 bases, J lost 1 base, and 2 bases stayed unmatched. CDR3 protein: CASSQGQGNTGELFF. In DNA form, the CDR3 reads TGTGCCAGCAGTCAGGGACAGGGGAACACCGGGGAGCTGTTTTTT.

The J gene is TRBJ2-1, the V gene TRBV7-3; 11 bases align to TRBD1. The CDR3 sequence is 15 residues long. Losses at the gene ends were 5 bases for V and 7 bases for J; bases not matched to a gene: 7. Germline CDR1 reads SGHTA; CDR2 reads FQGTGA. This CDR3 reads CASSLPGQGGNEQFF. CDR3 in DNA: TGTGCCAGCAGCCTCCCGGGACAGGGGGGGAATGAGCAGTTCTTC.

This chain links TRBV6-6 with TRBJ1-6, with 10 bases lining up with TRBD1. Germline V CDR1 and CDR2: MNHNY, SVGAGI (reference sequence). This CDR3 spans 15 amino acids. Trimming cost V 5 bases and J 11 bases; bases outside gene matches: 9. The CDR3 sequence is CASSGGQGERAPLHF. Here the CDR3 DNA reads TGTGCCAGCAGTGGAGGACAGGGGGAGAGGGCACCCCTCCACTTT.

The rearrangement uses TRBV6-4 and TRBJ2-7; D not resolved. With 8 bases removed from V and 4 bases from J, the gap between germline ends came to 18 bases. Germline V gene data show CDR1 as MRHNA and CDR2 as SNTAGT. This CDR3 region has 14 residues. Here the CDR3 DNA reads TGTGCCAGCCCGTGGGCACTGCGATTATACGAGCAGTACTTC. The encoded protein is CASPWALRLYEQYF.

The chain employs TRBV28 and TRBJ1-4, with D perhaps matching TRBD1 (5 bases). Deletions cut 3 bases from V and 6 bases from J, with 14 bases between. The CDR3 length is 15 residues. CDR1 and CDR2 from the germline V gene are MDHEN and SYDVKM. CDR3 nucleotides: TGTGCCAGCAGTTTCCCTACGGTGGGGGATGAAAAACTGTTTTTT. It codes for CASSFPTVGDEKLFF.

The chain joins TRBV6-2 or TRBV6-3 to TRBJ2-7, with TRBD2 identical over 7 bases. Unmatched junction bases numbered 8, after V lost 6 bases and J lost 3 bases. This CDR3 region has 14 residues. The germline V gene encodes CDR1 MNHEY and CDR2 SVGEGT. The CDR3 here is CASSGAGTYYEQYF. CDR3 DNA: TGTGCCAGCAGCGGAGCGGGGACCTACTACGAGCAGTACTTC.

The rearrangement links TRBV6-5 to TRBJ1-1; TRBD1 aligns across 7 bases. CDR1 is MNHEY and CDR2 is SVGAGI in the germline V gene. There are 15 residues in the CDR3. Trimming removed 8 bases from V and 0 bases from J; junction bases left unmatched: 9. The DNA for the CDR3 is TGTGCCAGCCGCACTCCAGGGGGGATGAACACTGAAGCTTTCTTT. Protein product: CASRTPGGMNTEAFF.

The rearrangement joins TRBV13 to TRBJ1-3; the match to TRBD1 covers 8 bases. Germline V gene sequence: CDR1 PRHDT, CDR2 FYEKMQ (reference sequence). The CDR3 covers 16 residues. Losses at the gene ends were 0 bases for V and 3 bases for J; bases not matched to a gene: 4. The CDR3 loop reads CASSLGQGGFGNTIYF. In DNA form, the CDR3 reads TGTGCCAGCAGCTTAGGACAGGGGGGTTTTGGAAACACCATATATTTT.

The sample holds one count of this clone. The chain has TRBV5-5 and TRBJ2-3; a weak D match, TRBD2 (7 bases). Per the germline V gene, CDR1 is SGHKS and CDR2 is YYEKEE (reference sequence). With 7 bases removed from V and 2 bases from J, the gap between germline ends came to 17 bases. This CDR3 region has 15 residues. The CDR3: CASLPGAGDTDTQYF. The CDR3 region has the DNA TGTGCCAGCTTGCCGGGGGCGGGGGACACAGATACGCAGTATTTT.

In this sample, this clone turned up a few times. The gene calls are TRBV7-2 and TRBJ1-5, with TRBD1 identical over 10 bases. This CDR3 comprises 15 residues. Germline loops: CDR1 SGHTA, CDR2 FQGNSA. V lost 1 base, J lost 15 bases, and 12 bases stayed unmatched. The DNA for the CDR3 is TGTGCCAGCAGCTTAGGGGCGGGGACAGGGGCCTTTCGGCATTTT. Amino acid sequence: CASSLGAGTGAFRHF.

V usage is TRBV30 and J usage is TRBJ2-5; D is unresolved. The V gene's germline CDR1 is GTSNPN and CDR2 SVGIG (reference sequence). CDR3 length equals 13 residues. With 5 bases removed from V and 5 bases from J, the gap between germline ends came to 15 bases. The CDR3 loop reads CAWVAHYVETQYF. The DNA for the CDR3 is TGTGCCTGGGTGGCGCATTACGTGGAGACCCAGTACTTC.

The chain has TRBV24-1 and TRBJ2-1; 9 bases line up with TRBD1. V shed 0 bases, J shed 9 bases, and the junction held 2 bases outside the gene matches. CDR3 length: 14 amino acids. Germline lookup yields CDR1 KGHDR and CDR2 SFDVKD. CDR3 residues: CATSDLTGGGEQFF. CDR3 sequence (DNA): TGTGCCACCAGTGATTTGACAGGGGGCGGTGAGCAGTTCTTC.

The chain links TRBV30 to TRBJ1-2, with 8 bases aligning to TRBD1. V dropped 0 bases and J dropped 7; count of bases not matched to a gene: 4. The CDR3 covers 13 residues. Germline lookup yields CDR1 GTSNPN and CDR2 SVGIG (reference sequence). The CDR3 reads CAWSVGRGLGYTF. The CDR3, as DNA: TGTGCCTGGAGTGTAGGCAGGGGGCTTGGCTACACCTTC.

This rearrangement joins TRBV7-3 to TRBJ2-7; 8 positions match TRBD2. Germline V gives CDR1 SGHTA, CDR2 FQGTGA. This CDR3 has 16 residues. The V segment lost 2 bases and the J segment 6 bases; nucleotides outside the gene matches: 12. The chain's CDR3 is CASSLGPPSGGGEQYF. The CDR3 DNA reads as TGTGCCAGCAGCTTAGGCCCTCCCAGCGGGGGTGGCGAGCAGTACTTC.

The chain combines TRBV30 with TRBJ1-4; no clear D gene. Trimming took off 3 bases at V and 3 bases at J, with 14 bases between the two ends. CDR1 GTSNPN and CDR2 SVGIG come from the germline V gene (reference sequence). The CDR3 is 15 residues long. In DNA form, the CDR3 reads TGTGCCTGGAGCCCTGCCAGGTCGGCTAATGAAAAACTGTTTTTT. Protein: CAWSPARSANEKLFF.

The chain is built from TRBV28 and TRBJ2-4; no definite D call. The CDR3 runs to 15 residues. CDR1 is MDHEN and CDR2 is SYDVKM in the germline V gene. Between the trimmed V and J ends, which lost 8 bases and 1 base, there was a span of 15 bases. The CDR3 region has the DNA TGTGCCAGCCACCCCTCGGATAAGGCCAAAAACATTCAGTACTTC. Translation gives CASHPSDKAKNIQYF.

This chain's CDR3 is CASSESKKQETQYF. Here the CDR3 DNA reads TGCGCCAGCAGTGAGTCGAAAAAGCAAGAGACCCAGTACTTC. V usage is TRBV10-1 and J usage is TRBJ2-5; D is unresolved. Trimming cost V 0 bases and J 2 bases, with 7 bases left between them. The germline CDR1 and CDR2 sequences are WNHNN and SYGVQD (reference sequence). CDR3 length equals 14 residues.

The chain carries TRBV3-1 (or the pseudogene TRBV3-2) and TRBJ2-7; D is ambiguous. Germline V gene sequence: CDR1 LGHDT, CDR2 YNNKEL (reference sequence). V was trimmed by 0 bases and J by 0 bases, leaving 9 bases between them. This CDR3 has 15 residues. The CDR3, as DNA: TGTGCCAGCAGCCAAGATGTGGACCGCTCCTACGAGCAGTACTTC. As protein: CASSQDVDRSYEQYF.

The chain is built from TRBV13 and TRBJ2-2, with D uncertain. Germline V gene lookup returns CDR1 PRHDT and CDR2 FYEKMQ (reference sequence). The CDR3 has 14 amino acids. Trimming removed 6 bases at V and 7 bases at J, with 15 bases between. The CDR3 DNA follows: TGTGCCAGCAGGAGCTTAGGGAAGGGCGGGGAGCTGTTTTTT. Translating it yields CASRSLGKGGELFF.